The 20 T cell receptor beta chains given below trace back to one sample, sequenced in a study of blood T cell repertoires in COVID-19. Using immunoSEQ multiplex PCR, the repertoire was profiled, and TCRdb retains in-frame clones only, with some absent. Of some 6,900 clones detected, less than 90% appear once; the ten largest clones hold less than 20%. Sequenced sample: peripheral blood. The receptors originated from a human donor in a cohort sampled during active COVID-19.

The J gene is TRBJ2-5, the V gene TRBV11-2; TRBD2 matches at 11 bases. The CDR3 loop spans 18 amino acids. J gave up 5 bases and V 1 base, and 12 bases lay outside the gene matches. Germline V CDR1 and CDR2: SGHAT, FQNNGV. The CDR3 nucleotides are TGTGCCAGCAGCTTAGTGGGTTGGCTAGCGGGGGGTCGCGAGACCCAGTACTTC. Its translation is CASSLVGWLAGGRETQYF.

The chain employs TRBV19 and TRBJ1-2; no reliable D call. Germline CDR1 LNHDA, CDR2 SQIVND (reference sequence). This CDR3 is built from 18 residues. V was shortened by 0 bases and J by 2 bases, with 19 bases between the two germline ends. The chain's CDR3 is CASSIDSEWRSRNYGYTF. DNA of the CDR3: TGTGCCAGTAGTATAGATTCTGAGTGGAGGTCGAGGAACTATGGCTACACCTTC. The whole variable domain, remainder taken from reference TRBV19 and TRBJ1-2, is DGGITQSPKYLFRKEGQNVTLSCEQNLNHDAMYWYRQDPGQGLRLIYYSQIVNDFQKGDIAEGYSVSREKKESFPLTVTSAQKNPTAFYLCASSIDSEWRSRNYGYTFGSGTRLTVV.

V gene TRBV20-1 combines with J gene TRBJ2-3; no definite D call. The CDR3 is made up of 11 amino acids. The V and J ends lost 5 bases and 5 bases respectively, with 8 bases between them. CDR1 DFQATT and CDR2 SNEGSKA come from the germline V gene (reference sequence). The CDR3: CSAPLGDTQYF. DNA of the CDR3: TGCAGTGCTCCACTTGGAGATACGCAGTATTTT.

This clone is a singleton in its sample. The gene calls are TRBV12-3 or TRBV12-4 and TRBJ2-7, with D possibly TRBD2 on 5 matching bases. The CDR3 loop spans 13 amino acids. V dropped 7 bases and J dropped 2 bases, with 12 bases sitting between them. In nucleotides, the CDR3 is TGTGCCAGCAAAAGAAGCGGAACCTACGAGCAGTACTTC. This translates into CASKRSGTYEQYF.

V usage is TRBV19 and J usage is TRBJ2-5; perhaps TRBD1 as D (7 bases). Germline assignment: CDR1 LNHDA and CDR2 SQIVND (reference sequence). The CDR3 has 20 amino acids. V was cut by 3 bases and J by 0 bases, with 26 bases left in between. This CDR3 is CASSIRVRGDAGVYQETQYF. The CDR3, as DNA: TGTGCCAGTAGTATTCGGGTCAGGGGGGACGCTGGGGTGTACCAAGAGACCCAGTACTTC.

The chain couples TRBV2 to TRBJ2-5, with a possible D match to TRBD1 (6 bases). Germline CDR1 reads SNHLY; CDR2 reads FYNNEI. This CDR3 has 14 residues. V was trimmed by 4 bases and J by 5 bases, leaving 14 bases between them. In DNA form, the CDR3 reads TGTGCCAGCAGTGCTCTATACCAGGGGGAGACCCAGTACTTC. Translation: CASSALYQGETQYF.

The chain recombines TRBV2 with TRBJ2-1; a possible D gene is TRBD1 (5 bases). Trimming removed 6 bases at V and 6 bases at J, with 18 bases between. The CDR3 sequence is 15 residues long. Germline assignment: CDR1 SNHLY and CDR2 FYNNEI. CDR3 protein: CASSAATGFGNEQFF. DNA of the CDR3: TGTGCCAGCAGCGCAGCCACAGGATTTGGCAATGAGCAGTTCTTC.

V gene TRBV5-5 combines with J gene TRBJ2-5, with D perhaps matching TRBD1 (6 bases). CDR3 size: 13 residues. Germline V gene sequence: CDR1 SGHKS, CDR2 YYEKEE (reference sequence). The ends were cut back, 3 bases at V and 5 bases at J, with 11 bases in the middle. The CDR3 reads CASSSQGWETQYF. DNA for the CDR3: TGTGCCAGCAGCTCGCAGGGGTGGGAGACCCAGTACTTC.

The rearrangement links TRBV7-8 to TRBJ1-5, with D maybe TRBD1 (5 bases). V was shortened by 5 bases and J by 0 bases, with 17 bases between the two germline ends. CDR3 length: 17 residues. Germline V gene sequence: CDR1 SGHVS, CDR2 FQNEAQ. CDR3 bases: TGTGCCAGCAGCCCCCGGCAGGGCCCATATAGCAATCAGCCCCAGCATTTT. It translates to CASSPRQGPYSNQPQHF.

V is TRBV6-5 and J is TRBJ2-7; D is unresolved. CDR1 MNHEY and CDR2 SVGAGI come from the germline V gene. The CDR3 is 11 residues long. Between the trimmed V and J ends, which lost 5 bases and 6 bases, there was a span of 8 bases. The CDR3 DNA reads TGTGCCAGCAGTACAAATGGCGAGCAGTACTTC. It specifies CASSTNGEQYF.

V gene TRBV2 combines with J gene TRBJ2-1, with D perhaps TRBD1 (6 bases). V was pared by 11 bases and J by 4 bases, with 15 bases between. Germline-derived CDR1 and CDR2 are SNHLY and FYNNEI. The CDR3 consists of 13 residues. For the CDR3, the DNA is TGTGCCGGCAAAGGGACATTTTACAATGAGCAGTTCTTC. As protein: CAGKGTFYNEQFF. The complete variable domain, with remaining parts taken from reference TRBV2 and TRBJ2-1, reads EPEVTQTPSHQVTQMGQEVILRCVPISNHLYFYWYRQILGQKVEFLVSFYNNEISEKSEIFDDQFSVERPDGSNFTLKIRSTKLEDSAMYFCAGKGTFYNEQFFGPGTRLTVL.

This rearrangement joins TRBV7-8 to TRBJ1-5; weak D call: TRBD1 (6 bases). There are 13 residues in the CDR3. V lost 5 bases to trimming and J lost 6 bases, with 11 bases between them. The germline gives CDR1 SGHVS, CDR2 FQNEAQ. CDR3 protein: CASSAGASQPQHF. CDR3 nucleotides: TGTGCCAGCAGCGCAGGGGCGAGTCAGCCCCAGCATTTT.

The J gene is TRBJ2-5, the V gene TRBV7-2; TRBD2 matches 7 bases. Germline V lookup: CDR1 SGHTA, CDR2 FQGNSA. After removal of 1 base from V and 5 bases from J, the junction contained 7 bases not matched to a gene. The CDR3 sequence is 15 residues long. CDR3 loop: CASSLVLTGGETQYF. For the CDR3, the DNA is TGTGCCAGCAGCTTAGTTTTGACCGGGGGGGAGACCCAGTACTTC.

The rearrangement links TRBV19 to TRBJ2-3; possibly TRBD2 for D (7 bases). This CDR3 has 14 amino acids. V lost 7 bases, J lost 7 bases, and 18 bases lay in between. Germline values: CDR1 LNHDA, CDR2 SQIVND (reference sequence). The CDR3, as DNA: TGTGCCAGTAAAGGACTAGGGGGTCTGAATACGCAGTATTTT. Amino acids: CASKGLGGLNTQYF.

The table lists this clone with a count of one. This chain connects TRBV5-6 to TRBJ2-2; 14 positions match TRBD2. Germline values: CDR1 SGHDT, CDR2 YYEEEE. The CDR3 sequence is 17 residues long. The V and J ends lost 4 bases and 7 bases, in that order; junction bases with no gene match: 9. The CDR3 here is CASSPRGTSGSSGELFF. The DNA of the CDR3 is TGTGCCAGCAGCCCTAGGGGGACTAGCGGGAGCAGCGGGGAGCTGTTTTTT.

This chain joins TRBV11-3 and TRBJ2-1, with a tentative D call TRBD2 (5 bases). The V end lost 2 bases, the J end lost 3 bases, and 11 bases lay between the germline ends. CDR1 is SGHNT, CDR2 YENEEA, per germline. The CDR3 contains 15 residues. The CDR3 sequence is CASSLRGKNYNEQFF. In nucleotides, the CDR3 is TGTGCCAGCAGCTTAAGAGGGAAGAACTACAATGAGCAGTTCTTC. Full variable domain (remainder filled in from reference TRBV11-3 and TRBJ2-1): EAGVVQSPRYKIIEKKQPVAFWCNPISGHNTLYWYLQNLGQGPELLIRYENEEAVDDSQLPKDRFSAERLKGVDSTLKIQPAELGDSAVYLCASSLRGKNYNEQFFGPGTRLTVL.

This rearrangement joins TRBV29-1 to TRBJ1-4, with 7 bases lining up with TRBD1. Germline CDR1 SQVTM, CDR2 ANQGSEA. V shed 6 bases and J 5 bases; nucleotides not matched to a gene: 6. This CDR3 has 13 residues. The chain's CDR3 is CSVLTGRNEKLFF. CDR3 coding DNA: TGCAGCGTACTGACAGGGCGAAATGAAAAACTGTTTTTT.

V and J are TRBV6-5 and TRBJ2-5; 7 bases line up with TRBD1. CDR1 MNHEY and CDR2 SVGAGI come from the germline V gene. J gave up 1 base and V 6 bases, and 2 bases lay outside the gene matches. The CDR3 is 13 residues long. CDR3 loop: CASRGDSQETQYF. The CDR3 nucleotides read TGTGCCAGCAGGGGGGACAGCCAAGAGACCCAGTACTTC.

V and J are TRBV27 and TRBJ2-6; tentatively, D is TRBD1 (6 bases). The germline V gene encodes CDR1 MNHEY and CDR2 SMNVEV (reference sequence). Trimming took 3 bases from V and 2 from J, leaving 17 bases between them. The CDR3 sequence is 18 residues long. CDR3 amino acids: CASSLWSGALTGANVLTF. In DNA form, the CDR3 reads TGTGCCAGCAGTTTGTGGTCAGGGGCGTTGACTGGGGCCAACGTCCTGACTTTC.

This sequence joins TRBV9 and TRBJ1-6; unclear D gene. Germline loops: CDR1 SGDLS, CDR2 YYNGEE. CDR3 length equals 14 residues. V was pared by 0 bases and J by 10 bases, with 11 bases between. Here the CDR3 DNA reads TGTGCCAGCAGCGTAGGTCAATCGAGCTCACCCCTCCACTTT. Translation: CASSVGQSSSPLHF.